This is a list of T cell receptor beta chains from one sample in a study of cytomegalovirus exposure and HLA in healthy donors. The table came from immunoSEQ multiplex PCR; TCRdb's copy has only in-frame clones and leaves some out. Among more than 75,000 clones listed, about 87% were seen once. Sequencing used PBMCs. The receptor set was obtained from a man aged 18 to 30 in good health and CMV-seronegative. CDR3s include the opening cysteine and the closing phenylalanine or tryptophan. The D gene is left open where the match is weak. A clone size is listed for some rows: how often the clone was seen (once, few, many), or a class if it is expanded.

>.|TRBJ1-1|.|TRBV18
TGTGCCAGCTCACCTACCGGGACACCGAACACTGAAGCTTTCTTT
CASSPTGTPNTEAFF
>.|TRBJ2-2|.|TRBV9
TGTGCCAGCAGCGTTTATAACACCGGGGAGCTGTTTTTT
CASSVYNTGELFF
>.|TRBJ1-6|.|TRBV27
TGTGCCAGCAGACGGGACATAAATAATTCACCCCTCCACTTT
CASRRDINNSPLHF
>.|TRBJ1-2|.|TRBV28
TGTGCCAGCAGTTTAACAACCGGGAGCTATGGCTACACCTTC
CASSLTTGSYGYTF
>.|TRBJ2-1|TRBD2|TRBV19
TGTGCCAGTAGTATGGCGACTAGCGGGCCTTACAATGAGCAGTTCTTC
CASSMATSGPYNEQFF
>.|TRBJ1-5|.|TRBV7-2
TGTGCCAGCAGCCTGGACAGACTAAATCAGCCCCAGCATTTT
CASSLDRLNQPQHF
>once|TRBJ1-3|.|TRBV6-6
TGTGCCAGCAGAGGCGGGCCGCAACGGAACACCATATATTTT
CASRGGPQRNTIYF
>.|TRBJ2-5|TRBD1|TRBV6-4
TGTGCCAGCAACCCACAGGGGAATCAAGAGACCCAGTACTTC
CASNPQGNQETQYF
>.|TRBJ2-7|TRBD2|TRBV27
TGTGCCAGCAAATCAATACCGGGACTAGCGGGAGGCTACGAGCAGTACTTC
CASKSIPGLAGGYEQYF
>.|TRBJ2-3|TRBD1|TRBV5-1
TGCGCCAGCAGCTTGGGACAGGGATCAGATACGCAGTATTTT
CASSLGQGSDTQYF
>.|TRBJ2-7|.|TRBV7-9
TGTGCCAGCAGCTTCTCCCACGAGCAGTACTTC
CASSFSHEQYF
>.|TRBJ2-7|.|TRBV7-9
TGTGCCAGCAGCTTAGTGTCTCAGGGAATCTACGAGCAGTACTTC
CASSLVSQGIYEQYF
>.|TRBJ1-1|.|TRBV2
TGTGCCACAAATTCAGGGTCGAACACTGAAGCTTTCTTT
CATNSGSNTEAFF
>.|TRBJ2-6|TRBD1|TRBV18
TGTGCCAGCTCCCCTTTGACAGGGGACGCTTCTGGGGCCAACGTCCTGACTTTC
CASSPLTGDASGANVLTF
>.|TRBJ2-7|.|TRBV4-1
TGCGCCAGCAGCCAAGGTAGGAGGGCGTCCAACTACGAGCAGTACTTC
CASSQGRRASNYEQYF
>.|TRBJ2-3|.|TRBV4-3
TGCGCCAGCAGCCAAGAATCCCCCTCTAGCTTGGGTACGCAGTATTTT
CASSQESPSSLGTQYF
>.|TRBJ1-1|TRBD1|TRBV19
TGTGCCAGTAGTCCCCGTAGACAGGGGCTCAGAAACACTGAAGCTTTCTTT
CASSPRRQGLRNTEAFF
>.|TRBJ2-2|.|TRBV18
TGTGCCAGCTCCTCCACCGGGGAGCTGTTTTTT
CASSSTGELFF
>.|TRBJ1-5|.|TRBV28
TGTGCCAGCAGTTTACCCTTAATCAATCAGCCCCAGCATTTT
CASSLPLINQPQHF
>.|TRBJ2-3|.|TRBV27
TGTGCCAGCAGTTATCTCAGGGGGGAAACAGATACGCAGTATTTT
CASSYLRGETDTQYF
>.|TRBJ2-6|TRBD1|TRBV6-4
TGTGCCAGCAACCCGAGGACAGGCCGATCTGGGGCCAACGTCCTGACTTTC
CASNPRTGRSGANVLTF
>.|TRBJ2-1|TRBD1|TRBV7-3
TGTGCCAGCAGCGCGACAGGGAGCAGATACAATGAGCAGTTCTTC
CASSATGSRYNEQFF
>.|TRBJ2-1|.|TRBV9
TGTGCCAGCAGCGTAGACTCCGGGAAGTACAATGAGCAGTTCTTC
CASSVDSGKYNEQFF
>.|TRBJ2-6|TRBD2|TRBV5-5
TGTGCCAGCGCGGGGGTTTCTGGGGCCAACGTCCTGACTTTC
CASAGVSGANVLTF
>.|TRBJ1-1|.|TRBV6-6
TGTGCCAGCAGTCCCAAGAACACTGAAGCTTTCTTT
CASSPKNTEAFF